The sequence of this TCR beta chain was determined in a study of metastatic and nonmetastatic thyroid tumors (dated by TCRdb to the early 2020s). Notes on the research overall: For patients with malignant and with benign thyroid disease, the researchers compared repertoires between peripheral blood samples and tumor or nodule tissue samples.

Here is what the overall study found, with its caveats: In both blood and tumor samples, malignant tumors were reported to have significantly higher TCR beta diversity than benign nodules.

Taken from cysteine to phenylalanine, the CDR3 has 14 residues. The only DNA kept is the CDR3, 42 bases in frame from the first base. At the junction V is shortened by 0 bases and J by 7 bases, with 10 bases in between. The germline V gene (reference sequence) sets CDR1 to LGHDT and CDR2 to YNNKEL. The library relied on PCR. The sequencing machine was an Illumina HiSeq 4000. High-throughput sequencing was used to profile the TCR beta-chain CDR3 region of each patient. The paper's processing steps were these. Drawing on CDR3 differences between clinicopathological groups, the researchers built a classifier meant to tell apart patients with distant-metastatic papillary thyroid cancer. To measure repertoire diversity the researchers used the Shannon index, while the Morisita-Horn index served to gauge how similar the tumor and blood repertoires were. The public reads were reprocessed in TCRdb via fastp at Q25 and MiXCR, keeping in-frame beta chains. TCRdb, not the authors, supplied the V and J calls. This sample gives around 30,000 clones in total; less than 25% of them show up just once. Jointly, the top ten make up 2% to 3% of the sample.

This clone was seen ten or more times. The target of this receptor is not known. Base-call qualities are not available, and no considerably larger clone is one nucleotide away. No treatment had been received by any patient before thyroid surgery. Using T-cell receptor beta sequencing, the researchers looked back retrospectively at clinical samples from patients, gathered between the early 2010s and the late 2010s. The rearranged chain carries TRBV3-1 and TRBJ1-5, with the D gene uncertain. Sequencing was carried out using blood. The receptor was derived from a female donor with papillary thyroid cancer or a benign thyroid nodule (not recorded which). Some clones in this sample may be carry-over from other donors' samples. Here the CDR3 is given as CASSQDSRSQPQHF. The sequenced DNA: TGTGCCAGCAGCCAAGATTCGAGGTCACAGCCCCAGCATTTT.